This T cell receptor (beta chain) originates from a study of OX40 agonist ivuxolimab in advanced cancers. Across the whole study: Intravenous ivuxolimab at 0.01 to 10 mg/kg was given to patients every 2 weeks. General study results and limits: CD4+ T cells averaged fewer expanded clones than CD8+ T cells.

On this clone: Its specificity is unknown.

Some clones are missing from TCRdb's copy, which holds only in-frame ones; the method was immunoSEQ multiplex PCR. Of 58,000 or so clones listed, approximately 80% are singletons. V lost 5 bases and J lost 2, with 13 bases in between. This CDR3 is 14 amino acids long. The germline V gene has CDR1 SGHTA and CDR2 FQGNSA. J is TRBJ2-7 and V is TRBV7-2; unclear D gene. This sequence originates from an adult with an advanced solid tumor such as melanoma, head and neck, liver or kidney cancer. The sample was CD4+ or CD8+ T cells sorted from blood, taken in a trial of the OX40 agonist ivuxolimab. The CDR3 reads CASSTPAGAYEQYF. The CDR3 DNA sequence: TGTGCCAGCAGCACACCGGCCGGTGCCTACGAGCAGTACTTC.